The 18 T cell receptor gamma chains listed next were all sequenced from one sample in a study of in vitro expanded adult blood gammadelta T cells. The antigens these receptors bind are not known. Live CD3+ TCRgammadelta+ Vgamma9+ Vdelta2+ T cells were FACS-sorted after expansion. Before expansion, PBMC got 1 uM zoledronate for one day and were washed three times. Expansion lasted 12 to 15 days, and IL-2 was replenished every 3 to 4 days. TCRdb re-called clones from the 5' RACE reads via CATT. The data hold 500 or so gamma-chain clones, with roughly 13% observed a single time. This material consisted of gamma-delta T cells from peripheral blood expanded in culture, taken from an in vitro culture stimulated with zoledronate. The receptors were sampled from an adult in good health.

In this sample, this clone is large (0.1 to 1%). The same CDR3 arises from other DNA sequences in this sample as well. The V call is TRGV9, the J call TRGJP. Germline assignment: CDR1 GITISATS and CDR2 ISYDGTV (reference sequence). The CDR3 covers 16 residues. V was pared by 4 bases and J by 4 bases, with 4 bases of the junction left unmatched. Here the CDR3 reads CALWEPQELGKKIKVF. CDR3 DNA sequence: TGTGCCTTGTGGGAACCCCAAGAGTTGGGCAAAAAAATCAAGGTATTT.

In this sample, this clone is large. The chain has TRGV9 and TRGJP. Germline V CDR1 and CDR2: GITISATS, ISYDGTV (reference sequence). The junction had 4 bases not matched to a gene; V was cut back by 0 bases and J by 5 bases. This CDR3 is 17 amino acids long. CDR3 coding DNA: TGTGCCTTGTGGGAGGTGGGAAAAGAGTTGGGCAAAAAAATCAAGGTATTT. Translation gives CALWEVGKELGKKIKVF.

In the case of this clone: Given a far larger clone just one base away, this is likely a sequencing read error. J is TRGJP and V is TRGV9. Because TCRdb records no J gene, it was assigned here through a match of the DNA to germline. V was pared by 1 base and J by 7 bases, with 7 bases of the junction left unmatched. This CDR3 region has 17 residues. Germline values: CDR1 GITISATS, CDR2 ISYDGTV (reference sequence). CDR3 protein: CALWEVTDELGKKIKVF. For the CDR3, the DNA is TGTGCCTTGTGGGAGGTTACCGACGAGTTGGGCAAAAAAATCAAGGTATTT.

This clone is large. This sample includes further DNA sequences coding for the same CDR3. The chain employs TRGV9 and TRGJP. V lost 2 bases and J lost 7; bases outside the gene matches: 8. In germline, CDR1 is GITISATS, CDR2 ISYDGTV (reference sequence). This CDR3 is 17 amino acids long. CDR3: CALWEAQGELGKKIKVF. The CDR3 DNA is TGTGCCTTGTGGGAGGCCCAGGGGGAGTTGGGCAAAAAAATCAAGGTATTT.

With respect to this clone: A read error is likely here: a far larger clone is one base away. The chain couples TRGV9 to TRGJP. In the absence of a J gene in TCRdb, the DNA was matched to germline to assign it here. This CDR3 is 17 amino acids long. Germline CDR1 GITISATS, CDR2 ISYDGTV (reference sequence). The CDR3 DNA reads TGTGCCTTGTGTGAGGGACGACAAGAGTTGGGCAAAAAAATCAAGGTATTT. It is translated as CALCEGRQELGKKIKVF.

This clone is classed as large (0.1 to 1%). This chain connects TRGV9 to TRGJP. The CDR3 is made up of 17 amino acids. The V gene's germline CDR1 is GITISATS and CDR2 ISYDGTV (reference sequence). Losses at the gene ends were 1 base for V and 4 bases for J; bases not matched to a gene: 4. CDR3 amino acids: CALWEVNQELGKKIKVF. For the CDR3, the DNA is TGTGCCTTGTGGGAGGTCAATCAAGAGTTGGGCAAAAAAATCAAGGTATTT.

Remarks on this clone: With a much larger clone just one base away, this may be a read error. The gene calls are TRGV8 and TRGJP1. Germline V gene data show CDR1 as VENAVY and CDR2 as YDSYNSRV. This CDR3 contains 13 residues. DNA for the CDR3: TGTGCCACCTGGGATACCACTAGTTGGTTCAAGATATTT. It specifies CATWDTTSWFKIF.

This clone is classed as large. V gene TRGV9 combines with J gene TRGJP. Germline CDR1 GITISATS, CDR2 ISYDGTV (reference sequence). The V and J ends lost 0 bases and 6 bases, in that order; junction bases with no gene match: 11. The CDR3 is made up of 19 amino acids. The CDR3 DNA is TGTGCCTTGTGGGAGGTGCACAGGAGTCGAGAGTTGGGCAAAAAAATCAAGGTATTT. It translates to CALWEVHRSRELGKKIKVF.

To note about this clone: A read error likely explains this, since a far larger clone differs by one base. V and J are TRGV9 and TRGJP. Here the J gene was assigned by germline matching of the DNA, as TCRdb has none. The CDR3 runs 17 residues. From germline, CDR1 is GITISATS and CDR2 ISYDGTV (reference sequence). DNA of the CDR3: TGTGCCTTGTGGGAGGTGCTTGTAGAGTTGGGAAAAAAAATCAAGGTATTT. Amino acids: CALWEVLVELGKKIKVF.

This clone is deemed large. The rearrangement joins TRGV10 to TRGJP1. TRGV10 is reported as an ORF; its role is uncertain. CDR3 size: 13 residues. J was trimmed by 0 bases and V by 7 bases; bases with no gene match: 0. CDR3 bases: TGTGCTGCGTGGTATACCACTGGTTGGTTCAAGATATTT. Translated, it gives CAAWYTTGWFKIF.

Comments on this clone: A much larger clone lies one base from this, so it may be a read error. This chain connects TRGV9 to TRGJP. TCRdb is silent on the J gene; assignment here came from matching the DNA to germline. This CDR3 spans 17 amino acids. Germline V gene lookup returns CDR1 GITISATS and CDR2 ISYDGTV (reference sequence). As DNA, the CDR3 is TGTGCCTTGTGGGAGGTGCACCAAGAGTTGGGCAAAGAAATCAAGGTATTT. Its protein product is CALWEVHQELGKEIKVF.

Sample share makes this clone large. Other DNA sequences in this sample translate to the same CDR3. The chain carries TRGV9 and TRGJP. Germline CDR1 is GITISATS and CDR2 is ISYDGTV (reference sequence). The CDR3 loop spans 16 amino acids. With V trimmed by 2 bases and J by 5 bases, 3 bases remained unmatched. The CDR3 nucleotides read TGTGCCTTGTGGGAGGCGAAAGAGTTGGGCAAAAAAATCAAGGTATTT. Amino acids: CALWEAKELGKKIKVF.

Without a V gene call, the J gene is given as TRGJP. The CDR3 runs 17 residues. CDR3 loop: CALWEVYKELGKKIKVF. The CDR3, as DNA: TGTGCCTTGTGGGAGGTGTACAAAGAGTTGGGCAAAAAAATCAAGGTATTT.

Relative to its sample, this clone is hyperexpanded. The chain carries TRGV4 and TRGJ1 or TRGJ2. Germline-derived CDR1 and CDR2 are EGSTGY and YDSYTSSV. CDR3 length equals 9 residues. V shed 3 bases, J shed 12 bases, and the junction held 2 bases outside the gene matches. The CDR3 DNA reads TGTGCCACCTGGGATCGGAAACTCTTT. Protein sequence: CATWDRKLF.

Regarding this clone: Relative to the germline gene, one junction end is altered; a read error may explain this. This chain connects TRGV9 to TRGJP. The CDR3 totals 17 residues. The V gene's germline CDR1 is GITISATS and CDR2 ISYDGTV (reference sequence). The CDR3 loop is CALWEVTQELGKKNKVF. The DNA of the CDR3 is TGTGCCTTGTGGGAGGTGACTCAAGAGTTGGGCAAAAAAAACAAGGTATTT.

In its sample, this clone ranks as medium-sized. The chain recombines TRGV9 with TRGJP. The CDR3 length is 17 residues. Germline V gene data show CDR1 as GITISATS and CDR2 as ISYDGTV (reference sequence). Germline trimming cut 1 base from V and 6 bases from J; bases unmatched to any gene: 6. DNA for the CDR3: TGTGCCTTGTGGGAGGTCCATTCAGAGTTGGGCAAAAAAATCAAGGTATTT. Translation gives CALWEVHSELGKKIKVF.

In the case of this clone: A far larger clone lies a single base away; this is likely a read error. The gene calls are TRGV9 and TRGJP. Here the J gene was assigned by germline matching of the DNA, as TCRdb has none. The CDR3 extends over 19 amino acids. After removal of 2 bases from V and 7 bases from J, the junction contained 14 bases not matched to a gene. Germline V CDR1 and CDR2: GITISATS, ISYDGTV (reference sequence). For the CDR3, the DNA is TGTGCCTTGTGGGAGGGGATTGGTGTAGGGGAGTTGGGCAAAAAAATCAAGGTATTT. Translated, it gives CALWEGIGVGELGKKIKVF.

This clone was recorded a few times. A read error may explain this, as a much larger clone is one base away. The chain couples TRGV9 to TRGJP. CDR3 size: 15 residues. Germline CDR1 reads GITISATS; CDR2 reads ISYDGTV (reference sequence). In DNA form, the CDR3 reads TGTGCCTTGGGGGACTCGGAGTTGGGCAAAAAAATCAAGGTATTT. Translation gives CALGDSELGKKIKVF.